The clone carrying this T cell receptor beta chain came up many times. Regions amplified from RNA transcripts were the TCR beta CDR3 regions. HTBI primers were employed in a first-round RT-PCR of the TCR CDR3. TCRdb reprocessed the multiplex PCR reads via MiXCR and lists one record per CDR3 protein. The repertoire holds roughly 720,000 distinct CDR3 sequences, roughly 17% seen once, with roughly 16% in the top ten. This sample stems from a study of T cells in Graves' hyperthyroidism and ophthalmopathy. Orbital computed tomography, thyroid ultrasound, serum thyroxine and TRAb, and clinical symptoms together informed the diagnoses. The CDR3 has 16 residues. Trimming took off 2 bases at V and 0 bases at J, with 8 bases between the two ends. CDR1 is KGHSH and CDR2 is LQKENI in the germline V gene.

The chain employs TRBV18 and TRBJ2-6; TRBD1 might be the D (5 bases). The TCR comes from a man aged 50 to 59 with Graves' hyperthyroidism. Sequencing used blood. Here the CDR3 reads CASSPRTISGANVLTF. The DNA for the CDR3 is TGTGCCAGCTCACCAAGGACAATCTCTGGGGCCAACGTCCTGACTTTC.